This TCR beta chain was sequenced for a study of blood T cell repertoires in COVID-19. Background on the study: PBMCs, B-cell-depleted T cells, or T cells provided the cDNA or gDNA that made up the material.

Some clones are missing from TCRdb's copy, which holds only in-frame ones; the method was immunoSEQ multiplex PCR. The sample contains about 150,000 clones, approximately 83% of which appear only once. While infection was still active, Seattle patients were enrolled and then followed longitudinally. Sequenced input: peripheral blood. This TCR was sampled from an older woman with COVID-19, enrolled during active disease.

Here the CDR3 DNA reads TGTGCCAGCAGCCCCAGCACAGGGAACTATGGCTACACCTTC. As protein: CASSPSTGNYGYTF. The rearrangement joins TRBV9 to TRBJ1-2, with D perhaps matching TRBD1 (6 bases). CDR3 size: 14 residues. Trimming stripped 4 bases from V and 2 bases from J, with 12 bases between. The germline gives CDR1 SGDLS, CDR2 YYNGEE.